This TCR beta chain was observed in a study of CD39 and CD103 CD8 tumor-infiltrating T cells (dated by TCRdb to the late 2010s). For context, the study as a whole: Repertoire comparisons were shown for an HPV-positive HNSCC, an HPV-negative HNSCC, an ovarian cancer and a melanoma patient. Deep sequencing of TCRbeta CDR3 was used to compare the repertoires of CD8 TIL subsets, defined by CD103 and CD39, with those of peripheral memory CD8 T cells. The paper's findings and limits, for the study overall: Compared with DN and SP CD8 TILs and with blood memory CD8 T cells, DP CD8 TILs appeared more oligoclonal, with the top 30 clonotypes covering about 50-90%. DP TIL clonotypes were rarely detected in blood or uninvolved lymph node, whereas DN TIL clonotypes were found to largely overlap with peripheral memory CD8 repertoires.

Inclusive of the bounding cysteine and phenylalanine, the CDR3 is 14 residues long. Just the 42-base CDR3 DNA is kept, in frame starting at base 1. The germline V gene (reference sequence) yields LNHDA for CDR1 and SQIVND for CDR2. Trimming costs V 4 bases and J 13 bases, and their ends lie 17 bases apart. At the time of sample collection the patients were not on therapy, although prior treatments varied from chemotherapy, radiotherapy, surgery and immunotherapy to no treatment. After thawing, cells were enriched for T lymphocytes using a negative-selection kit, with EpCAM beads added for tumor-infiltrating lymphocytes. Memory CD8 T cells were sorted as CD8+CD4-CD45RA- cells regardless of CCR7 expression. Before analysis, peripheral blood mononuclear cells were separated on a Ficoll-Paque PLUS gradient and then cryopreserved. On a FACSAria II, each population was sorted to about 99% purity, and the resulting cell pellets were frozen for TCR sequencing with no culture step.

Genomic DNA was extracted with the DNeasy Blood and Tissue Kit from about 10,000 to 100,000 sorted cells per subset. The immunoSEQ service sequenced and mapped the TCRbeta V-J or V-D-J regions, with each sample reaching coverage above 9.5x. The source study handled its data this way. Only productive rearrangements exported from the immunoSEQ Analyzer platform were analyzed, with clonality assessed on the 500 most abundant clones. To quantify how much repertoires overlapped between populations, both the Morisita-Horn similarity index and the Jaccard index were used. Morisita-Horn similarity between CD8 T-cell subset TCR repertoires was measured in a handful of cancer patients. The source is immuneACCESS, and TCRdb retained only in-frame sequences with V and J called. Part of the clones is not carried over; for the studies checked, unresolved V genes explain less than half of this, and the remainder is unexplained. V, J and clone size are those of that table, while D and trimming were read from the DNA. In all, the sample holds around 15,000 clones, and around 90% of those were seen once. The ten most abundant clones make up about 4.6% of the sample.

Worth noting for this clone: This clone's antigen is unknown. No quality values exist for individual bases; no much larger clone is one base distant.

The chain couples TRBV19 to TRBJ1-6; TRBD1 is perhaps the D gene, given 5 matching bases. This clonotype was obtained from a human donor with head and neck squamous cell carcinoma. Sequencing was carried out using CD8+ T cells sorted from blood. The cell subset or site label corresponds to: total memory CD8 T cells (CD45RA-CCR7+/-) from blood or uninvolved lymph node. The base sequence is TGTGCCAGTAGTACTGAGGGACTGCATGCGCCCCTCCACTTT. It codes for CASSTEGLHAPLHF.